The rows below give T cell receptor beta chains drawn from one sample of a study of beta chain features in type 1 diabetes. Method: immunoSEQ multiplex PCR; TCRdb's copy keeps in-frame clones and lacks some. The data show some 640,000 clones, around 15% seen once. Sequenced sample: naive CD4+ T cells from blood. The receptor set was obtained from a man aged 18 to 35 with type 1 diabetes. Each CDR3 is given with its conserved first and last residue. Each record gives: V gene, D gene, clone size, J gene, CDR3 DNA, CDR3 protein. D genes are given only for firm matches. A clone size is listed for some rows: how often the clone was seen (once, few, many), or a class if it is expanded.

TRBV30	.	.	TRBJ1-2	TGTGCCTGGAATTACCGGGATCCTCGAACGGATGGCTACACCTTC	CAWNYRDPRTDGYTF
TRBV19	.	.	TRBJ2-4	TGTGCCAGTAGTATTAGGACAGTCCGGGAGGCTGGAGTTGGGACCAAAAACATTCAGTACTTC	CASSIRTVREAGVGTKNIQYF
TRBV29-1	.	few	TRBJ1-3	TGCAGCGTTGTAAAGACATCTGGAAACACCATATATTTT	CSVVKTSGNTIYF
TRBV27	TRBD1	.	TRBJ1-5	TGTGCCAGCATCTCAGGACAGGGGAGAAATCGAGGGGCCCAGCATTTT	CASISGQGRNRGAQHF
TRBV9	.	.	TRBJ2-1	TGTGCCAGCAGCGTAAAGCCGGCCCGCCGGTCCTACAATGAGCAGTTCTTC	CASSVKPARRSYNEQFF
TRBV5-1	.	few	TRBJ1-6	TGCGCCACCACACCCGGGACCGGGAATTCACCCCTCCACTTT	CATTPGTGNSPLHF
TRBV18	TRBD1	few	TRBJ1-3	TGTGCCAGCTCACCTTCCGGGACAGGGCATCACACCATATATTTT	CASSPSGTGHHTIYF
TRBV19	.	.	TRBJ1-2	TGTGCCAGTAACCAGGACTTTATCCCTAACTATGGCTACACCTTC	CASNQDFIPNYGYTF
TRBV4-1	.	.	TRBJ1-5	TGCGCCAGCAGCCTGACCGGGACACCGTTTAGCAATCAGCCCCAGCATTTT	CASSLTGTPFSNQPQHF
TRBV4-2	.	.	TRBJ1-2	TGTGCCAGCAGCCAAGGCAGGGGCTATGGCTACACCTTC	CASSQGRGYGYTF
TRBV6-6	TRBD1	.	TRBJ1-1	TGTGCCAGCAGGACAGGGACTGAAGCTTTCTTT	CASRTGTEAFF
TRBV7-9	.	few	TRBJ1-4	TGTGCCAGCAGCTTGGGGGGACCACCATCTGCAACTAATGAAAAACTGTTTTTT	CASSLGGPPSATNEKLFF
TRBV28	.	.	TRBJ2-5	TGTGCCAGCGAGCAGGTTCGAGAGACCCAGTACTTC	CASEQVRETQYF
TRBV7-2	.	few	TRBJ1-1	TGTGCCACCAAAAGGCTAGGGGCGTCCACTGAAGCTTTCTTT	CATKRLGASTEAFF
TRBV6-6	TRBD2	.	TRBJ2-7	TGTGCCAGCAGCGGACTAGCGTACGAGCAGTACTTC	CASSGLAYEQYF
TRBV30	.	few	TRBJ2-7	TGTGCCTGGACACCCCGAGAGGGAGGGGGCAACGAGCAGTACTTC	CAWTPREGGGNEQYF
TRBV29-1	TRBD2	few	TRBJ2-5	TGCAGCGTGGGAATAGCGGGGGGATCGGAGACCCAGTACTTC	CSVGIAGGSETQYF
TRBV5-1	.	.	TRBJ1-2	TGCGCCAGCAGCTTGACCGGGACGGATGGCTACACCTTC	CASSLTGTDGYTF
TRBV7-2	.	few	TRBJ2-7	TGTGCCAGCAGCCCTCCGAGAAGTTACGAGCAGTACTTC	CASSPPRSYEQYF
TRBV9	.	.	TRBJ2-1	TGTGCCAGCAGCGTAGGTAGGGGATCTTACAATGAGCAGTTCTTC	CASSVGRGSYNEQFF
TRBV7-2	.	few	TRBJ1-1	TGTGCCAGCAGCTTAGCGATGGGGGGAACTGAAGCTTTCTTT	CASSLAMGGTEAFF
TRBV5-1	.	few	TRBJ1-1	TGCGCCAGCAGCTTGCCCGGGGGCGGGAACACTGAAGCTTTCTTT	CASSLPGGGNTEAFF
TRBV5-4	TRBD1	once	TRBJ2-7	TGTGCCAGCAGCACCATACAGGGGATAGGATTCTACGAGCAGTACTTC	CASSTIQGIGFYEQYF
TRBV19	.	few	TRBJ2-4	TGTGCCAGTAGTATTATTTACGGCGGGGGCGTCAAAAACATTCAGTACTTC	CASSIIYGGGVKNIQYF
TRBV2	TRBD1	.	TRBJ1-5	TGTGCCAGCGTAGGACAGGGAAAGGCTCAGCCCCAGCATTTT	CASVGQGKAQPQHF
TRBV5-1	.	.	TRBJ2-5	TGCGCCAGCAGCCCTCAAGGTCAAGAGACCCAGTACTTC	CASSPQGQETQYF
TRBV6-6	.	.	TRBJ2-7	TGTGCCAGCAGGAACAGGGAGGGGATCTCCTACGAGCAGTACTTC	CASRNREGISYEQYF
TRBV15	.	.	TRBJ1-2	TGTGCCACCAGCAGAGATCTCGGCCTCTATGGCTACACCTTC	CATSRDLGLYGYTF
TRBV11-3	.	few	TRBJ1-1	TGTGCCAGCAGCTTTGGCTTGAACACTGAAGCTTTCTTT	CASSFGLNTEAFF
TRBV7-2	TRBD2	few	TRBJ2-7	TGTGCCAGCAGCTTATCCGGGACTAGCGGGAGGGAACTCTACTTC	CASSLSGTSGRELYF
TRBV28	TRBD1	.	TRBJ1-1	TGTGCCAGCAGTTTAGCAGGGGGTAAGGCTTTCTTT	CASSLAGGKAFF
TRBV15	.	few	TRBJ2-1	TGTGCCACCAGCAGAGAGGAATATGAGCAGTTCTTC	CATSREEYEQFF
TRBV10-3	TRBD2	few	TRBJ2-1	TGTGCCATCAGTGGGTCGGGGACTAGCGGGAGCAATGAGCAGTTCTTC	CAISGSGTSGSNEQFF
TRBV10-3	.	.	TRBJ1-1	TGTGCCATCAGTGCCCCGGGACACCCTGAAGCTTTCTTT	CAISAPGHPEAFF
TRBV5-1	.	.	TRBJ1-6	TGCGCCAGCAGCTTGGAATCCCAAGGCTCGGTGAATTCACCCCTCCACTTT	CASSLESQGSVNSPLHF
TRBV28	.	few	TRBJ2-3	TGTGCCAGCAACGAGGGATGGACGCAGTATTTT	CASNEGWTQYF
TRBV7-2	.	.	TRBJ1-1	TGTGCCAGCAGCTTAGAGATCCCTATTGGGGGAGCTTTCTTT	CASSLEIPIGGAFF
TRBV18	.	.	TRBJ2-1	TGTGCCAGCTCACCACCTTCGGACGGTGAGCAGTTCTTC	CASSPPSDGEQFF
TRBV7-2	TRBD1	few	TRBJ2-7	TGTGCCAGCAGCTTAGGGCAGGGGGTTAACGAGCAGTACTTC	CASSLGQGVNEQYF
TRBV4-3	.	.	TRBJ2-1	TGCGCCAGCAGCCAAGGGCAGGGGTCCTACAATGAGCAGTTCTTC	CASSQGQGSYNEQFF
TRBV7-2	.	.	TRBJ2-1	TGTGCCAGCAGCCCCGGGTTGTCTAGCAATGAGCAGTTCTTC	CASSPGLSSNEQFF
TRBV9	.	.	TRBJ1-1	TGTGCCAGCAGCGTAGCGCAGGCTGAAGCTTTCTTT	CASSVAQAEAFF
TRBV19	TRBD1	few	TRBJ2-1	TGTGCCAGTAGTCTCAACAGGGGTCGTCACAATGAGCAGTTCTTC	CASSLNRGRHNEQFF
TRBV6-5	.	few	TRBJ2-3	TGTGCCAGCAGTTACTCCGGACGCCAGGCCGATACGCAGTATTTT	CASSYSGRQADTQYF
TRBV25-1	.	few	TRBJ2-5	TGTGCCAGCAGTGAATATGTGGAAGAGACCCAGTACTTC	CASSEYVEETQYF
TRBV7-8	TRBD1	.	TRBJ1-2	TGTGCCAGCAGCTTAGTGCCGCAGGGGGACTATGGCTACACCTTC	CASSLVPQGDYGYTF
TRBV28	.	few	TRBJ2-6	TGTGCCAGCAGTTTACAAAAAATTACCTCTGGGGCCAACGTCCTGACTTTC	CASSLQKITSGANVLTF
TRBV4-3	TRBD2	.	TRBJ2-1	TGCGCCAGCAGCCAAGATCCCGGGACTAGCGGGGCGGGTGAGCAGTTCTTC	CASSQDPGTSGAGEQFF
TRBV28	TRBD1	.	TRBJ1-2	TGTGCCAGCCGGGACAGACCACATGGCTACACCTTC	CASRDRPHGYTF
TRBV2	TRBD1	.	TRBJ2-4	TGTGCCAGCAGTCCGGACAGGGACGTGAACATTCAGTACTTC	CASSPDRDVNIQYF
TRBV10-3	.	.	TRBJ2-2	TGTGCCATCAGGGGAGGATCAGCGTTAGGGGTAAACACCGGGGAGCTGTTTTTT	CAIRGGSALGVNTGELFF
TRBV30	.	.	TRBJ2-4	TGTGCCTGGAGAGTATTTGGGGAGTTGGGGACCAAAAACATTCAGTACTTC	CAWRVFGELGTKNIQYF
TRBV21-1	.	.	TRBJ2-1	TGTGCCAGCAGCAAAGTCACTAGCGGGAGCTCCTACAATGAGCAGTTCTTC	CASSKVTSGSSYNEQFF